Sequencing of this TCR beta chain was carried out in a study of PD-1 blockade in classical Hodgkin lymphoma. Time point given: cycle 4 day 1 (C4D1), after five to seven weeks of nivolumab. Every patient relapsed after autologous stem cell transplantation, and brentuximab vedotin exposure varied. The study recorded best responses of complete response, partial response or progressive disease. Sequencing was performed with immunoSEQ multiplex PCR; in TCRdb, only in-frame clones are kept and a portion is missing. The repertoire includes fewer than 100,000 clones, about 92% of them detected once, and approximately 2% sits in the top ten. Germline CDR1 reads SGHNT; CDR2 reads YYREEE (reference sequence). V lost 2 bases and J lost 3; bases outside the gene matches: 4. There are 14 residues in the CDR3.

The V call is TRBV5-4, the J call TRBJ2-7, with 8 bases that match TRBD1. The sequence was collected from a human donor with classical Hodgkin lymphoma. Sequencing was performed on peripheral blood mononuclear cells (PBMCs), taken before the fourth cycle of nivolumab. The DNA of the CDR3 is TGTGCCAGCAGCTTCGACAGGGGTTTCTACGAGCAGTACTTC. Translation gives CASSFDRGFYEQYF.